A selection of T cell receptor beta chains follows, all from one sample in a study of vaccination and CD4 T cells after COVID-19. These TCRs are of unknown antigen specificity. Via MiXCR, TCRdb re-called the PCR reads, giving one row per CDR3 protein. The sample includes 9,000 to 10,000 distinct CDR3 sequences, 34% of them seen just once. Sequencing was performed on CD4+ T cells from blood, cultured in vitro. These receptors all come from a human donor in good health. Both conserved end residues are part of each CDR3. The D gene is left open where the match is weak. Clone sizes are given selectively: once, few, many, or a class where the clone is expanded.

len: 12; j_gene: TRBJ2-3; v_gene: TRBV20-1; abundance: few; d_gene: .; CDR3nt: TGCAGTGCGAGACCCAGGTCAGATACGCAGTATTTT; CDR3aa: CSARPRSDTQYF
len: 13; j_gene: TRBJ2-4; v_gene: TRBV20-1; abundance: .; d_gene: TRBD2; CDR3nt: TGCAGTGCTAGAGCTAGCGGAAAAAACATTCAGTACTTC; CDR3aa: CSARASGKNIQYF
len: 15; j_gene: TRBJ2-7; v_gene: TRBV5-5; abundance: once; d_gene: TRBD1; CDR3nt: TGTGCCAGCAGCCAAGGGACAGGGACTACCTACGAGCAGTACTTC; CDR3aa: CASSQGTGTTYEQYF
len: 13; j_gene: TRBJ2-7; v_gene: TRBV10-2; abundance: few; d_gene: TRBD2; CDR3nt: TGCGCCAGCAGCGGACTAGTGAAGTACGAGCAGTACTTC; CDR3aa: CASSGLVKYEQYF
len: 14; j_gene: TRBJ2-7; v_gene: TRBV18; abundance: few; d_gene: TRBD1; CDR3nt: TGTGCCAGCTCACCGGGGACAGGGGTTTACGAGCAGTACTTC; CDR3aa: CASSPGTGVYEQYF
len: 13; j_gene: TRBJ2-3; v_gene: TRBV27; abundance: .; d_gene: .; CDR3nt: TGTGCCAGCAGTTTAAAAAACCCAGATACGCAGTATTTT; CDR3aa: CASSLKNPDTQYF
len: 14; j_gene: TRBJ1-2; v_gene: TRBV10-1; abundance: .; d_gene: .; CDR3nt: TGCGCCAGCAGTGCACAGGGAGACAACTATGGCTACACCTTC; CDR3aa: CASSAQGDNYGYTF
len: 13; j_gene: TRBJ1-1; v_gene: TRBV12-3/TRBV12-4; abundance: .; d_gene: TRBD1; CDR3nt: TGTGCCAGCAGTTTAGAAGGGACAGTAGGAGCTTTCTTT; CDR3aa: CASSLEGTVGAFF
len: 13; j_gene: TRBJ2-5; v_gene: TRBV19; abundance: .; d_gene: .; CDR3nt: TGTGCCAGTAGTAGAGAGGTTGAGGAGACCCAGTACTTC; CDR3aa: CASSREVEETQYF
len: 14; j_gene: TRBJ2-4; v_gene: TRBV25-1; abundance: .; d_gene: .; CDR3nt: TGTGCCAGCAGTGAATTGACACTCGGTCACATTCAGTACTTC; CDR3aa: CASSELTLGHIQYF
len: 16; j_gene: TRBJ2-1; v_gene: TRBV11-1; abundance: few; d_gene: TRBD2; CDR3nt: TGTGCCAGCAGCGTAGGACTAGCGGGGCCCTACAATGAGCAGTTCTTC; CDR3aa: CASSVGLAGPYNEQFF
len: 17; j_gene: TRBJ2-3; v_gene: TRBV10-1; abundance: .; d_gene: TRBD2; CDR3nt: TGCGCCAGAGGGCGCGGGAGGCAAAGTACTAGCACAGATACGCAGTATTTT; CDR3aa: CARGRGRQSTSTDTQYF
len: 13; j_gene: TRBJ1-5; v_gene: TRBV5-1; abundance: .; d_gene: .; CDR3nt: TGCGCCAGCAGCTTGGCCCCTTCAGGGTCCCAGCATTTT; CDR3aa: CASSLAPSGSQHF
len: 14; j_gene: TRBJ2-2; v_gene: TRBV20-1; abundance: .; d_gene: .; CDR3nt: TGCAGTGCTCTACGTGTCCTGAACACCGGGGAGCTGTTTTTT; CDR3aa: CSALRVLNTGELFF
len: 15; j_gene: TRBJ2-7; v_gene: TRBV6-1; abundance: .; d_gene: TRBD1; CDR3nt: TGTGCCTCCGTTCGTGAGGGGGCGAAGGGAAGCGAGCAGTACTTC; CDR3aa: CASVREGAKGSEQYF
len: 13; j_gene: TRBJ1-5; v_gene: TRBV6-2/TRBV6-3; abundance: few; d_gene: .; CDR3nt: TGTGCCAGCACGGGTTTTAGCAATCAGCCCCAGCATTTT; CDR3aa: CASTGFSNQPQHF
len: 14; j_gene: TRBJ2-2; v_gene: TRBV9; abundance: .; d_gene: TRBD2; CDR3nt: TGTGCCAGCAGCGCTGGACTAGAGACCGGGGAGCTGTTTTTT; CDR3aa: CASSAGLETGELFF
len: 16; j_gene: TRBJ1-6; v_gene: TRBV7-9; abundance: few; d_gene: .; CDR3nt: TGTGCCAGCAGCCGACCCTCGACAACCAATAATTCACCCCTCCACTTT; CDR3aa: CASSRPSTTNNSPLHF
len: 13; j_gene: TRBJ2-7; v_gene: TRBV20-1; abundance: .; d_gene: TRBD1; CDR3nt: TGCAGTGCTATGACAGGGAAAGTCTACGAGCAGTACTTC; CDR3aa: CSAMTGKVYEQYF
len: 16; j_gene: TRBJ2-7; v_gene: TRBV7-7; abundance: .; d_gene: .; CDR3nt: TGTGCTGCCCCCCAAGGAGTTGTTGTGGGAGCGGACGAGCAGTACTTC; CDR3aa: CAAPQGVVVGADEQYF
len: 12; j_gene: TRBJ1-2; v_gene: TRBV28; abundance: few; d_gene: .; CDR3nt: TGTGCCAGCAGCCAGTTTGGGTATGGCTACACCTTC; CDR3aa: CASSQFGYGYTF
len: 15; j_gene: TRBJ2-7; v_gene: TRBV7-2; abundance: medium-sized; d_gene: .; CDR3nt: TGTGCCAGCAGCTTAGGAGTGTTGGGGGACTACGAGCAGTACTTC; CDR3aa: CASSLGVLGDYEQYF
len: 17; j_gene: TRBJ2-3; v_gene: TRBV28; abundance: .; d_gene: TRBD2; CDR3nt: TGTGCCAGCAGTAAAGGGGGACTAGCGGGAGGAGGAGATACGCAGTATTTT; CDR3aa: CASSKGGLAGGGDTQYF
len: 14; j_gene: TRBJ2-7; v_gene: TRBV10-3; abundance: .; d_gene: .; CDR3nt: TGTGCCATCAGTGAGCCCTTCCCCCCCGGCGAGCAGTACTTC; CDR3aa: CAISEPFPPGEQYF
len: 15; j_gene: TRBJ1-1; v_gene: TRBV7-8; abundance: few; d_gene: TRBD1; CDR3nt: TGTGCCAGCAGCGCTCGGACAGGGCAGAACACTGAAGCTTTCTTT; CDR3aa: CASSARTGQNTEAFF
len: 17; j_gene: TRBJ1-1; v_gene: TRBV15; abundance: .; d_gene: TRBD1; CDR3nt: TGTGCCACCAGCAGAATCTGGACAGGGGAAACGAACACTGAAGCTTTCTTT; CDR3aa: CATSRIWTGETNTEAFF
len: 15; j_gene: TRBJ2-7; v_gene: TRBV10-3; abundance: few; d_gene: TRBD1; CDR3nt: TGTGCCATTCAGCCACCGGACAGGGGGTTCGACGAGCAGTACTTC; CDR3aa: CAIQPPDRGFDEQYF
len: 16; j_gene: TRBJ1-1; v_gene: TRBV28; abundance: few; d_gene: .; CDR3nt: TGTGCCAGCAGTAGGGGTTTGGGACCTGTGAACACTGAAGCTTTCTTT; CDR3aa: CASSRGLGPVNTEAFF
len: 13; j_gene: TRBJ2-3; v_gene: TRBV6-4; abundance: .; d_gene: .; CDR3nt: TGTGCCAGCAGTGACTCCCCCCCAGATACGCAGTATTTT; CDR3aa: CASSDSPPDTQYF
len: 12; j_gene: TRBJ2-7; v_gene: TRBV9; abundance: .; d_gene: .; CDR3nt: TGTGCCAGCAGCGTAGAGGACTACGAGCAGTACTTC; CDR3aa: CASSVEDYEQYF
len: 14; j_gene: TRBJ2-3; v_gene: TRBV2; abundance: few; d_gene: .; CDR3nt: TGTGCCAGCAGTTCAAACCGGGACACAGATACGCAGTATTTT; CDR3aa: CASSSNRDTDTQYF
len: 11; j_gene: TRBJ2-5; v_gene: TRBV5-1; abundance: .; d_gene: .; CDR3nt: TGCGCCAGCAGCCTACAAGAGACCCAGTACTTC; CDR3aa: CASSLQETQYF
len: 15; j_gene: TRBJ2-4; v_gene: TRBV10-1; abundance: few; d_gene: TRBD2; CDR3nt: TGCGCCAGCAGCCAAGCTAGCGGACTCGAAAACATTCAGTACTTC; CDR3aa: CASSQASGLENIQYF
len: 12; j_gene: TRBJ2-7; v_gene: TRBV21-1; abundance: .; d_gene: .; CDR3nt: TGTGCCACCCCACCCCACAGATACGAGCAGTACTTC; CDR3aa: CATPPHRYEQYF
len: 15; j_gene: TRBJ2-6; v_gene: TRBV28; abundance: .; d_gene: .; CDR3nt: TGTGCCAGCAGTCGACCCGCGGCTGGGGCCAACGTCCTGACTTTC; CDR3aa: CASSRPAAGANVLTF
len: 15; j_gene: TRBJ2-6; v_gene: TRBV6-2/TRBV6-3; abundance: large; d_gene: .; CDR3nt: TGTGCCAGCAGTTACAGAGTCTCCGGGGCCAACGTCCTGACTTTC; CDR3aa: CASSYRVSGANVLTF
len: 15; j_gene: TRBJ2-2; v_gene: TRBV27; abundance: large; d_gene: .; CDR3nt: TGTGCCAGCCGGGTAGAGGGGAAGATTGCCGGGGAGCTGTTTTTT; CDR3aa: CASRVEGKIAGELFF
len: 13; j_gene: TRBJ1-1; v_gene: TRBV18; abundance: .; d_gene: .; CDR3nt: TGTGCCAGCTCACCAGGCGGGGACACTGAAGCTTTCTTT; CDR3aa: CASSPGGDTEAFF
len: 12; j_gene: TRBJ2-7; v_gene: TRBV7-9; abundance: few; d_gene: .; CDR3nt: TGTGCCAGCAGCCCCGAGTCCTACGAGCAGTACTTC; CDR3aa: CASSPESYEQYF
len: 17; j_gene: TRBJ1-2; v_gene: TRBV6-1; abundance: few; d_gene: .; CDR3nt: TGTGCCAGCAGTGAAAAGGGGCAGGGACGGATTAACTATGGCTACACCTTC; CDR3aa: CASSEKGQGRINYGYTF
len: 14; j_gene: TRBJ1-2; v_gene: TRBV20-1; abundance: few; d_gene: .; CDR3nt: TGCAGTGCTAGAGGAGACGGGACGAACGGTGGCTACACCTTC; CDR3aa: CSARGDGTNGGYTF
len: 15; j_gene: TRBJ2-7; v_gene: TRBV19; abundance: .; d_gene: .; CDR3nt: TGTGCCAGTAGTATCGTAGGGCCCCCCTCCTACGAGCAGTACTTC; CDR3aa: CASSIVGPPSYEQYF
len: 14; j_gene: TRBJ1-2; v_gene: TRBV20-1; abundance: .; d_gene: .; CDR3nt: TGCAGTACCGAAGGGACATTAGCATATGGTGGCTACACCTTC; CDR3aa: CSTEGTLAYGGYTF